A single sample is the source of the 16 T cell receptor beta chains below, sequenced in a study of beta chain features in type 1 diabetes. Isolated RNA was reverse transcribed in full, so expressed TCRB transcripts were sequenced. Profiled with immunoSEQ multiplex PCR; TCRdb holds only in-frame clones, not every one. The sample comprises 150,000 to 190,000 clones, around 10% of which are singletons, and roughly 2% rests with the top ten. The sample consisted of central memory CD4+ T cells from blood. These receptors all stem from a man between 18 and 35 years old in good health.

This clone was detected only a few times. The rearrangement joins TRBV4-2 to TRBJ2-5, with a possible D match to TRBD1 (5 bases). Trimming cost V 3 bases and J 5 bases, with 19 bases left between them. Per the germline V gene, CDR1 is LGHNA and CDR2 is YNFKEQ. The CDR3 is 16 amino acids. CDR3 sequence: CASSHLHTGLLETQYF. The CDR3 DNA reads TGTGCCAGCAGCCATCTACATACAGGCCTTCTGGAGACCCAGTACTTC.

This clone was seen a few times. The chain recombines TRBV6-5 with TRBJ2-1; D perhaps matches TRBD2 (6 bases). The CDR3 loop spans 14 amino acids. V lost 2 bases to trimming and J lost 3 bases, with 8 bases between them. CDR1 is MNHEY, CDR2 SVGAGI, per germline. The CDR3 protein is CASSYVGGYNEQFF. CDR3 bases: TGTGCCAGCAGTTACGTCGGGGGCTACAATGAGCAGTTCTTC.

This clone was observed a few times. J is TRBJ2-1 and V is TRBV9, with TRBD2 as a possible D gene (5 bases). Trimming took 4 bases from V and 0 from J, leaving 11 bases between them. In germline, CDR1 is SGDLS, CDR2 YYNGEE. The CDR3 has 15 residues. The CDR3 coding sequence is TGTGCCAGCAGCAAGGGAGCTGACTCCTACAATGAGCAGTTCTTC. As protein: CASSKGADSYNEQFF.

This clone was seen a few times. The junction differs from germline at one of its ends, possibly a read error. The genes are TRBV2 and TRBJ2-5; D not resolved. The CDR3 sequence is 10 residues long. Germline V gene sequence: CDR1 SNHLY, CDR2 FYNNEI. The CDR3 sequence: CASREETQYF. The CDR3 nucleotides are TGTGCCAGCAGGGAAGAGACCCAGTACTTC.

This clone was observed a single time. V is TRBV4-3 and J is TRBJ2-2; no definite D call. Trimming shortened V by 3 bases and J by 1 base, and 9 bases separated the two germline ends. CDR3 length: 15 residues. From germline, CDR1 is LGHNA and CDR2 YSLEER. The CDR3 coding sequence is TGCGCCAGCAGCCAGCCCTTTGGGAACACCGGGGAGCTGTTTTTT. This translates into CASSQPFGNTGELFF.

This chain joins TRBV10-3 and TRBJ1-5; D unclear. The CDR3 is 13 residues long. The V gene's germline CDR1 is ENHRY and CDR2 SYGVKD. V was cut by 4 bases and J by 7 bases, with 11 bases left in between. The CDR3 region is CAISVDTKQPQHF. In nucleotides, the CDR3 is TGTGCCATCAGTGTTGACACTAAACAGCCCCAGCATTTT.

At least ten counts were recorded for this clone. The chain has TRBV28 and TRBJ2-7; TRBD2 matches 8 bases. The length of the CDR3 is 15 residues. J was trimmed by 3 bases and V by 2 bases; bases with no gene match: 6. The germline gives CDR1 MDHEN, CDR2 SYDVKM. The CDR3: CASSLMSRGGYEQYF. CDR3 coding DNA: TGTGCCAGCAGTTTAATGTCCCGGGGGGGCTACGAGCAGTACTTC.

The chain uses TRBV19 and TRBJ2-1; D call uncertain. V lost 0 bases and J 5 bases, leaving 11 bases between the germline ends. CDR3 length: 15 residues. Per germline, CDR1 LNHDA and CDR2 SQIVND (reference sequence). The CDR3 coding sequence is TGTGCCAGTAGTATAGATCGGAGTTTAAACAATGAGCAGTTCTTC. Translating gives CASSIDRSLNNEQFF.

The CDR3 reads CSVRAQGSGNTIYF. CDR3 in DNA: TGCAGCGTTCGAGCACAGGGATCTGGAAACACCATATATTTT. The chain combines TRBV29-1 with TRBJ1-3, with D tentatively TRBD1 (6 bases). The V and J ends lost 5 bases and 1 base respectively, with 12 bases between them. The CDR3 spans 14 residues. Germline lookup yields CDR1 SQVTM and CDR2 ANQGSEA.

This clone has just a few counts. CDR3: CAWSRGAYGYTF. The DNA of the CDR3 is TGTGCCTGGTCTAGGGGGGCCTATGGCTACACCTTC. This chain uses TRBV30 with TRBJ1-2; tentatively, D is TRBD1 (6 bases). The CDR3 extends over 12 amino acids. V was cut by 5 bases and J by 4 bases, with 11 bases left in between. CDR1 and CDR2 (germline): GTSNPN, SVGIG (reference sequence).

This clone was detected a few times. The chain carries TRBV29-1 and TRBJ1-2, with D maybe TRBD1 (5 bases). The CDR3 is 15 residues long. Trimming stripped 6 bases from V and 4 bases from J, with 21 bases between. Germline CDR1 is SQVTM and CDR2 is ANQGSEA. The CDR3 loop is CSVGDNDGHSYGYTF. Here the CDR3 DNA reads TGCAGCGTGGGGGATAACGACGGTCACTCCTATGGCTACACCTTC.

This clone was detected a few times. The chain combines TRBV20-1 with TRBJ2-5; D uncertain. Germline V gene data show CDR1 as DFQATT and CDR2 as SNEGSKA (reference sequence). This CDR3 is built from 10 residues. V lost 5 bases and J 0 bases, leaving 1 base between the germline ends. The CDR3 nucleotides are TGCAGTGCTCACCAAGAGACCCAGTACTTC. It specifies CSAHQETQYF.

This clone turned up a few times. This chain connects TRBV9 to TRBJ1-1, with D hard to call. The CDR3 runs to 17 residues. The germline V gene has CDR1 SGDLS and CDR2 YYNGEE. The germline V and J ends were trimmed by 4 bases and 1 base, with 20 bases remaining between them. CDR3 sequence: CASSLAAGRSGNTEAFF. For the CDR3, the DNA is TGTGCCAGCAGCCTAGCCGCAGGTCGCTCAGGGAACACTGAAGCTTTCTTT.

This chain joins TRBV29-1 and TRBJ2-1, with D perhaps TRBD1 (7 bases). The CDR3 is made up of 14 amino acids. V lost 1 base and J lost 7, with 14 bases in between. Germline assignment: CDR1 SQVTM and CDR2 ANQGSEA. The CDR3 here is CSVEGAGGRNEQFF. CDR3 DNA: TGCAGCGTTGAAGGGGCAGGGGGGAGGAATGAGCAGTTCTTC.

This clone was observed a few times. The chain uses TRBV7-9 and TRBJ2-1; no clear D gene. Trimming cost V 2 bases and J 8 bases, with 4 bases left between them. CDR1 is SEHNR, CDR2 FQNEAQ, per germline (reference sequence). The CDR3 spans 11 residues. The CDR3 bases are TGTGCCAGCAGCTTAAATCATGAGCAGTTCTTC. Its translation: CASSLNHEQFF.

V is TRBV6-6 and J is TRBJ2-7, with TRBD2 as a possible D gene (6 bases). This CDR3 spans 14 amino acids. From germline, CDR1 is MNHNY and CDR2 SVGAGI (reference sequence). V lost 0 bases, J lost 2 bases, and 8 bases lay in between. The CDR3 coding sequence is TGTGCCAGCAGTTACTCTGGCGGGACCTACGAGCAGTACTTC. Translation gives CASSYSGGTYEQYF.